The rows below give T cell receptor beta chains drawn from one sample of a study of OX40 agonist ivuxolimab in advanced cancers. The protocol was immunoSEQ multiplex PCR, while the TCRdb copy is restricted to in-frame clones and leaves out a portion. The data contain tens of thousands of clones, 75% to 95% of them singletons. The sample was CD4+ or CD8+ T cells sorted from blood, taken in a trial of the OX40 agonist ivuxolimab. The receptors here all came from an adult with an advanced solid tumor such as melanoma, head and neck, liver or kidney cancer. CDR3s include the opening cysteine and the closing phenylalanine or tryptophan. The D gene is left open where the match is weak. Expanded clones get a size class; other rows say once, few or many, or leave the size out.

cdr3_aa | cdr3_nt | j_call | cdr3_length | v_call | d_call | clone_size
CASSQGGSQETQYF | TGTGCCAGCAGCCAGGGGGGCAGTCAAGAGACCCAGTACTTC | TRBJ2-5 | 14 | TRBV7-2 | - | -
CASSRSPGGGGTDTQYF | TGCGCCAGCAGCCGTTCACCCGGCGGAGGGGGCACAGATACGCAGTATTTT | TRBJ2-3 | 17 | TRBV5-1 | - | -
CASSLFSRQNTEAFF | TGTGCCAGCAGTTTATTTAGCAGGCAAAACACTGAAGCTTTCTTT | TRBJ1-1 | 15 | TRBV27 | - | -
CASSQVIPGLAGPNEQFF | TGCGCCAGCAGCCAAGTTATTCCGGGACTAGCGGGTCCCAATGAGCAGTTCTTC | TRBJ2-1 | 18 | TRBV4-1 | TRBD2 | once
CASSLARREGRDTQYF | TGCGCCAGCAGCTTGGCGCGACGGGAGGGGAGAGATACGCAGTATTTT | TRBJ2-3 | 16 | TRBV5-1 | TRBD2 | -
CASSFAGTQHYEQYF | TGTGCCAGCAGCTTCGCCGGGACCCAACACTACGAGCAGTACTTC | TRBJ2-7 | 15 | TRBV7-2 | - | -
CASSKGTDDGYTF | TGTGCCAGCAGCAAGGGGACGGACGACGGCTACACCTTC | TRBJ1-2 | 13 | TRBV7-2 | - | -
CASSDSLGFGYTF | TGTGCCAGCAGTGACTCGTTGGGGTTTGGCTACACCTTC | TRBJ1-2 | 13 | TRBV6-4 | - | -
CASSLQQGGKNIQYF | TGTGCCAGCAGCCTCCAGCAGGGTGGCAAAAACATTCAGTACTTC | TRBJ2-4 | 15 | TRBV7-2 | - | once
CASKWDRDYNEQFF | TGTGCCAGTAAATGGGACAGAGACTACAATGAGCAGTTCTTC | TRBJ2-1 | 14 | TRBV19 | TRBD1 | -
CASSFDSDEQFF | TGTGCCAGCAGCTTTGACTCGGATGAGCAGTTCTTC | TRBJ2-1 | 12 | TRBV7-3 | - | -
CSVRGTSGSRETQYF | TGCAGCGTGCGCGGGACTAGCGGGAGTCGGGAGACCCAGTACTTC | TRBJ2-5 | 15 | TRBV29-1 | TRBD2 | -
CASSQEGRGGTDTQYF | TGCGCCAGCAGCCAAGAGGGGAGGGGGGGCACAGATACGCAGTATTTT | TRBJ2-3 | 16 | TRBV4-3 | - | -
CASSPVRRGHADTQYF | TGTGCCAGCAGTCCCGTTAGGAGGGGGCATGCAGATACGCAGTATTTT | TRBJ2-3 | 16 | TRBV27 | - | -
CASSRGNTEAFF | TGTGCCAGCAGTAGGGGCAACACTGAAGCTTTCTTT | TRBJ1-1 | 12 | TRBV6-5 | - | -
CASNFNGGNTEAFF | TGTGCCAGCAACTTTAATGGGGGGAACACTGAAGCTTTCTTT | TRBJ1-1 | 14 | TRBV5-6 | - | once
CASRPNRDQETQYF | TGTGCCAGCAGACCAAACAGGGATCAAGAGACCCAGTACTTC | TRBJ2-5 | 14 | TRBV6-9 | - | -
CATRGGINMNTEAFF | TGTGCCACCAGAGGGGGGATTAACATGAACACTGAAGCTTTCTTT | TRBJ1-1 | 15 | TRBV19 | - | -
CASSQGGSYEQYF | TGTGCCAGCAGTCAAGGGGGTTCCTACGAGCAGTACTTC | TRBJ2-7 | 13 | TRBV6-1 | - | -
CASSQGEANSEKLFF | TGCGCCAGCAGCCAAGGGGAGGCGAACAGTGAAAAACTGTTTTTT | TRBJ1-4 | 15 | TRBV4-3 | - | -
CASSRTRETQYF | TGTGCCAGCAGTCGGACTAGAGAGACCCAGTACTTC | TRBJ2-5 | 12 | TRBV2 | TRBD2 | -
CASSLGAGRGPLGYEQYF | TGTGCCAGCAGTTTAGGGGCGGGACGCGGGCCATTGGGCTACGAGCAGTACTTC | TRBJ2-7 | 18 | TRBV27 | - | -
CSVRTGIETQYF | TGCAGCGTGCGGACAGGGATAGAGACCCAGTACTTC | TRBJ2-5 | 12 | TRBV29-1 | TRBD1 | -
CAWSAYQGAAANSPLHF | TGTGCCTGGAGTGCATACCAGGGGGCGGCTGCAAATTCACCCCTCCACTTT | TRBJ1-6 | 17 | TRBV30 | TRBD1 | once
CASSLAETQYF | TGTGCCAGCAGCTTAGCGGAGACCCAGTACTTC | TRBJ2-5 | 11 | TRBV11-2 | - | -
CASSLSGGETQYF | TGTGCCAGCAGTTTGTCGGGTGGGGAGACCCAGTACTTC | TRBJ2-5 | 13 | TRBV28 | - | -
CAWRRVTAEAFF | TGTGCCTGGAGAAGGGTTACGGCTGAAGCTTTCTTT | TRBJ1-1 | 12 | TRBV30 | - | -
CASSKSPFGTGFINEQFF | TGTGCCAGCAGTAAATCGCCGTTCGGGACAGGGTTTATAAATGAGCAGTTCTTC | TRBJ2-1 | 18 | TRBV28 | TRBD1 | -
CASSPPGRGTDTQYF | TGTGCCAGCAGCCCCCCCGGGAGGGGCACAGATACGCAGTATTTT | TRBJ2-3 | 15 | TRBV28 | TRBD2 | -
CASSWTPGANVLTF | TGTGCCAGCAGTTGGACTCCTGGGGCCAACGTCCTGACTTTC | TRBJ2-6 | 14 | TRBV6-5 | - | -
CASSVGRQGFHEQYF | TGTGCCAGCAGCGTGGGGCGCCAAGGGTTCCACGAGCAGTACTTC | TRBJ2-7 | 15 | TRBV9 | - | -
CASSGGVGSSGAKYF | TGTGCCAGCTCAGGAGGCGTCGGGTCTAGCGGGGCCAAGTACTTC | TRBJ2-4 | 15 | TRBV18 | TRBD2 | -
CAISERSPTGMNTEAFF | TGTGCCATCAGTGAGCGATCACCGACAGGGATGAACACTGAAGCTTTCTTT | TRBJ1-1 | 17 | TRBV10-3 | TRBD1 | -
CASSKKRVSVSDTQYF | TGCGCCAGCAGCAAAAAAAGGGTATCAGTGTCAGATACGCAGTATTTT | TRBJ2-3 | 16 | TRBV4-3 | - | -
CATDGGRNTEAFF | TGTGCCACCGACGGGGGGCGCAACACTGAAGCTTTCTTT | TRBJ1-1 | 13 | TRBV10-3 | - | -
CASSPLSRASGATSTDTQYF | TGCGCCAGCAGCCCCCTATCTAGGGCTAGCGGGGCGACTAGCACAGATACGCAGTATTTT | TRBJ2-3 | 20 | TRBV4-1 | TRBD2 | -
CASSFVVVAGGTYEQYF | TGTGCCAGCAGCTTTGTAGTGGTAGCGGGAGGAACCTACGAGCAGTACTTC | TRBJ2-7 | 17 | TRBV7-2 | TRBD2 | -